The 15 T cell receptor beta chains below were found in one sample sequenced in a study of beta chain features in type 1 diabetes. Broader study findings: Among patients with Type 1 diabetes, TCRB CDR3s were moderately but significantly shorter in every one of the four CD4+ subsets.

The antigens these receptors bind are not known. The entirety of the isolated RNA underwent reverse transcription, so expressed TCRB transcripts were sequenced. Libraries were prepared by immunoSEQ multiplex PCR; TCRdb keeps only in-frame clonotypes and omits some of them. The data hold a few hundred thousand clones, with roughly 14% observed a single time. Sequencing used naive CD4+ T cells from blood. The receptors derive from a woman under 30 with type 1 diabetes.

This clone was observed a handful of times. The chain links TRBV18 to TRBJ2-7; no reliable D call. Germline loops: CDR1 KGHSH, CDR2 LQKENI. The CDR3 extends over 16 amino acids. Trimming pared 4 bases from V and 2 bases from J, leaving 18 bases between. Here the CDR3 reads CASSHATPPRPYEQYV. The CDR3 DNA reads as TGTGCCAGCTCACACGCGACTCCCCCGAGGCCCTACGAGCAGTACGTC.

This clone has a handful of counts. The CDR3 DNA reads as TGTGCCACCAGCAGAGTACAGGGCCACGCCTACGAGCAGTACTTC. Translation: CATSRVQGHAYEQYF. V usage is TRBV15 and J usage is TRBJ2-7, with D possibly matching TRBD1 (6 bases). Per the germline V gene, CDR1 is LNHNV and CDR2 is YYDKDF (reference sequence). The ends were cut back, 1 base at V and 2 bases at J, with 12 bases in the middle. The CDR3 contains 15 residues.

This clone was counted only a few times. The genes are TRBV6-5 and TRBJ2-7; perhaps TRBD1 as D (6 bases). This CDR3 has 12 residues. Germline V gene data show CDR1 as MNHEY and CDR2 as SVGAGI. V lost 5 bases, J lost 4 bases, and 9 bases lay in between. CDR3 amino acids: CASSQQGYEQYV. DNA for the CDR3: TGTGCCAGCAGTCAACAGGGATACGAGCAGTACGTC.

Here the CDR3 DNA reads TGTGCCAGCAGCTCAACTAGCGGGAGTGAATCCTACAATGAGCAGTTCTTC. Translating gives CASSSTSGSESYNEQFF. V is TRBV7-9 and J is TRBJ2-1; 11 bases line up with TRBD2. Germline assignment: CDR1 SEHNR and CDR2 FQNEAQ (reference sequence). V was pared by 4 bases and J by 1 base, with 6 bases of the junction left unmatched. The CDR3 sequence is 17 residues long.

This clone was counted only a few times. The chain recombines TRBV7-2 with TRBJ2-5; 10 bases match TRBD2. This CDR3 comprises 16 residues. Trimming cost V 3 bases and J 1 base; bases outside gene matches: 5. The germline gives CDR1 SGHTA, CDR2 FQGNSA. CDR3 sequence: CASSLGSGRPQETQYF. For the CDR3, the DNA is TGTGCCAGCAGCTTGGGTAGCGGGAGGCCCCAAGAGACCCAGTACTTC.

The CDR3 loop is CASSPGTSSGNEQFF. CDR3 nucleotides: TGTGCCAGCTCACCCGGGACTAGCTCGGGCAATGAGCAGTTCTTC. The rearrangement joins TRBV18 to TRBJ2-1; TRBD2 agrees at 9 bases. J lost 6 bases, V lost 3 bases, and 6 bases had no gene match. The germline V gene has CDR1 KGHSH and CDR2 LQKENI. This CDR3 has 15 amino acids.

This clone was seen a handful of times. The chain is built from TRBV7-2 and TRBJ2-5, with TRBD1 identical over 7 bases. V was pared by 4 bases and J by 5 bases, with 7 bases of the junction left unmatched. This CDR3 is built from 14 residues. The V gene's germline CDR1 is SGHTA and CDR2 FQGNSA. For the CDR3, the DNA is TGTGCCAGCAGCTCGTACAGGGGTGGGGAGACCCAGTACTTC. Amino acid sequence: CASSSYRGGETQYF.

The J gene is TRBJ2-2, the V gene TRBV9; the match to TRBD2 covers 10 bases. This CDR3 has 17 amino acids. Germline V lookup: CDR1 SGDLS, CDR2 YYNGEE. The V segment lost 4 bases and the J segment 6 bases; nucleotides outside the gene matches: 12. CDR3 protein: CASSNRAGGPVAGELFF. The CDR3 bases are TGTGCCAGCAGCAACCGAGCGGGAGGGCCTGTTGCCGGGGAGCTGTTTTTT.

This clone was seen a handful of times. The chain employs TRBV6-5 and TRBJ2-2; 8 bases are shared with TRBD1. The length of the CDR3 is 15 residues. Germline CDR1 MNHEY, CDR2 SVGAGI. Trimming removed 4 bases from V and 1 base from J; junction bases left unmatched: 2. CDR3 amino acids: CASSWDRLNTGELFF. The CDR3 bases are TGTGCCAGCAGTTGGGACAGGCTGAACACCGGGGAGCTGTTTTTT.

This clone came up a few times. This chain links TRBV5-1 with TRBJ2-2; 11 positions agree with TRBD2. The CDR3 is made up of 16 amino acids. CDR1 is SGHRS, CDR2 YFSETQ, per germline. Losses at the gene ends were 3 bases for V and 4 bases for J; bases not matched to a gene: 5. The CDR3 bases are TGCGCCAGCAGCTACCTAGCGGGAGGTGCCACCGGGGAGCTGTTTTTT. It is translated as CASSYLAGGATGELFF. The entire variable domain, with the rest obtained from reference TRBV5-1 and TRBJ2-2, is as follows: KAGVTQTPRYLIKTRGQQVTLSCSPISGHRSVSWYQQTPGQGLQFLFEYFSETQRNKGNFPGRFSGRQFSNSRSEMNVSTLELGDSALYLCASSYLAGGATGELFFGEGSRLTVL.

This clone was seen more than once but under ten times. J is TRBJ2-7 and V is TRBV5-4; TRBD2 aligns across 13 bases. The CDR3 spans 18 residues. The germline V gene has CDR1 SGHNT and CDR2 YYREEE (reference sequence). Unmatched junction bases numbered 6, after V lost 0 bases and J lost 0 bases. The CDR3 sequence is CASSLGLAGGGGSYEQYV. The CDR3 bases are TGTGCCAGCAGCTTGGGACTAGCGGGAGGTGGTGGCTCCTACGAGCAGTACGTC.

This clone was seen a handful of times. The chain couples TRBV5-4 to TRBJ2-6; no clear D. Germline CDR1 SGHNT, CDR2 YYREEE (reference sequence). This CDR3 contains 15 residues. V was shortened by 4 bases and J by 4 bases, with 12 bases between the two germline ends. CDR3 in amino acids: CASSPLGGGANVLTF. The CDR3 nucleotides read TGTGCCAGCAGCCCACTCGGCGGCGGGGCCAACGTCCTGACTTTC.

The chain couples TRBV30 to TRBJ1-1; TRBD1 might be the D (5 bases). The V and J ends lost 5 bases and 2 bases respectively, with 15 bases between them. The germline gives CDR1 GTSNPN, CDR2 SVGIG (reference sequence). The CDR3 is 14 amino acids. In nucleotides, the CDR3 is TGTGCCTGGGGGACTGGGGGGGGTAACACTGAAGCTTTCTTT. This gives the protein CAWGTGGGNTEAFF.

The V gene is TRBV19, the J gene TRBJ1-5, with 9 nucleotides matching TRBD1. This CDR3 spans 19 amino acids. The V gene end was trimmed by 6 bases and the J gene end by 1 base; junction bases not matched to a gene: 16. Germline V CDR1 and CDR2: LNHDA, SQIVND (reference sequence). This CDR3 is CASRAIGQGIILSNQPQHF. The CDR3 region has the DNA TGTGCCAGTAGGGCGATCGGACAGGGGATTATCCTAAGCAATCAGCCCCAGCATTTT.

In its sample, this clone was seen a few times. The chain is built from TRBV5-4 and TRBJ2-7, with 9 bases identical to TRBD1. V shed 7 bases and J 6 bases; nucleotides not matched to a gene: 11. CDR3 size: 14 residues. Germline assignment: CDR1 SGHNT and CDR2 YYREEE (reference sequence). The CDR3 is CASQAGTGSIEQYV. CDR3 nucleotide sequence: TGTGCCAGCCAGGCCGGGACAGGGTCGATCGAGCAGTACGTC.